This entry lists 20 T cell receptor beta chains sequenced from one sample in a study of blood T cell repertoires in COVID-19. The assay was immunoSEQ multiplex PCR, and TCRdb's table has in-frame clones only and misses some. The profile shows about 330,000 clones, about 84% of them singletons. Sequencing input: peripheral blood. These receptors were obtained from a woman between 50 and 59 years old with acute or convalescent COVID-19.

This clone has just a few counts. This sequence joins TRBV4-1 and TRBJ2-1, with D possibly matching TRBD2 (5 bases). The germline V gene has CDR1 MGHRA and CDR2 YSYEKL. Trimming removed 1 base at V and 6 bases at J, with 19 bases between. This CDR3 is built from 17 residues. The CDR3, as DNA: TGCGCCAGCAGCCAAGGGGCAGGTACGGGGAAAGGCAATGAGCAGTTCTTC. It yields the protein CASSQGAGTGKGNEQFF.

This chain links TRBV5-4 with TRBJ2-7; 12 bases line up with TRBD2. V was clipped by 4 bases and J by 1 base; unmatched bases: 18. The CDR3 spans 20 residues. Germline loops: CDR1 SGHNT, CDR2 YYREEE (reference sequence). The CDR3 region is CASSPDPTLAGGWRSYEQYF. The CDR3 DNA sequence: TGTGCCAGCAGCCCGGACCCAACGCTAGCGGGAGGGTGGCGGTCCTACGAGCAGTACTTC.

The chain has TRBV12-3 or TRBV12-4 and TRBJ2-7, with D possibly TRBD2 on 5 matching bases. V was cut by 5 bases and J by 2 bases, with 7 bases left in between. The CDR3 loop spans 12 amino acids. The CDR3 DNA sequence: TGTGCCAGCAGTCCCGGGACCTACGAGCAGTACTTC. The encoded protein is CASSPGTYEQYF.

This clone was counted between two and nine times. The chain is built from TRBV3-1 (or the pseudogene TRBV3-2) and TRBJ2-2; 7 bases line up with TRBD1. With 0 bases clipped from V and 5 bases from J, the junction kept 6 bases outside the gene matches. This CDR3 has 16 amino acids. CDR1 is LGHDT and CDR2 is YNNKEL in the germline V gene (reference sequence). The chain's CDR3 is CASSQDPGQITGELFF. In DNA, the CDR3 is TGTGCCAGCAGCCAAGATCCGGGACAGATTACCGGGGAGCTGTTTTTT.

V gene TRBV6-6 combines with J gene TRBJ1-2, with TRBD1 matching 10 bases. V gave up 7 bases and J gave up 8 bases; unmatched junction bases: 13. CDR3 length equals 15 residues. Germline CDR1 MNHNY, CDR2 SVGAGI (reference sequence). The CDR3 DNA is TGTGCCAGCAACCCGACAGGGGGCGAAATAGAAGGCTACACCTTC. Its translation: CASNPTGGEIEGYTF.

CDR3 residues: CASSPVGLSGNTIYF. CDR3 DNA sequence: TGTGCCAGCTCACCAGTGGGACTCTCTGGAAACACCATATATTTT. This rearrangement joins TRBV18 to TRBJ1-3, with a possible D match to TRBD1 (5 bases). Trimming pared 2 bases from V and 0 bases from J, leaving 8 bases between. CDR3 length: 15 residues. Per germline, CDR1 KGHSH and CDR2 LQKENI.

The V call is TRBV9, the J call TRBJ1-5, with a possible D match to TRBD1 (6 bases). Germline loops: CDR1 SGDLS, CDR2 YYNGEE. The CDR3 covers 14 residues. V lost 3 bases, J lost 6 bases, and 13 bases lay in between. CDR3 coding DNA: TGTGCCAGCAGCGAGGGGGTAGGGGTTCAGCCCCAGCATTTT. This translates into CASSEGVGVQPQHF.

The chain is built from TRBV19 and TRBJ2-1, with a weak D call TRBD2 (5 bases). Germline CDR1 LNHDA, CDR2 SQIVND (reference sequence). V was shortened by 7 bases and J by 8 bases, with 24 bases between the two germline ends. CDR3 length: 16 residues. The CDR3 nucleotides are TGTGCCAGTACCCCCGTGTTTTCAGCGGCCGGCCATGAGCAGTTCTTC. Translation: CASTPVFSAAGHEQFF. Together with reference TRBV19 and TRBJ2-1, the CDR3 gives the full variable domain: DGGITQSPKYLFRKEGQNVTLSCEQNLNHDAMYWYRQDPGQGLRLIYYSQIVNDFQKGDIAEGYSVSREKKESFPLTVTSAQKNPTAFYLCASTPVFSAAGHEQFFGPGTRLTVL.

The chain joins TRBV5-1 to TRBJ2-7; 12 nucleotides line up with TRBD2. Germline V gene lookup returns CDR1 SGHRS and CDR2 YFSETQ. Losses at the gene ends were 8 bases for V and 6 bases for J; bases not matched to a gene: 6. The CDR3 loop spans 13 amino acids. In DNA form, the CDR3 reads TGCGCCAGTTCCGGACTAGCGGGATCCGAGCAGTACTTC. Translated, it gives CASSGLAGSEQYF. The full variable domain, with the rest looked up from reference TRBV5-1 and TRBJ2-7, is KAGVTQTPRYLIKTRGQQVTLSCSPISGHRSVSWYQQTPGQGLQFLFEYFSETQRNKGNFPGRFSGRQFSNSRSEMNVSTLELGDSALYLCASSGLAGSEQYFGPGTRLTVT.

The chain recombines TRBV5-4 with TRBJ2-5, with D hard to call. The CDR3 consists of 13 residues. The germline V gene has CDR1 SGHNT and CDR2 YYREEE (reference sequence). V was clipped by 2 bases and J by 2 bases, with 7 bases between them. The CDR3 region has the DNA TGTGCCAGCAGCTTTTCCGTACAAGAGACCCAGTACTTC. This translates into CASSFSVQETQYF.

V and J are TRBV4-3 and TRBJ2-5; TRBD2 agrees at 7 bases. After removal of 2 bases from V and 10 bases from J, the junction contained 13 bases not matched to a gene. The CDR3 contains 15 residues. Germline V gene lookup returns CDR1 LGHNA and CDR2 YSLEER. The CDR3 nucleotides read TGCGCCAGCAGCCAAAACCTAGCGGCTGGGGGAGACCAGTACTTC. Protein product: CASSQNLAAGGDQYF.

The chain uses TRBV7-9 and TRBJ2-3; 14 positions agree with TRBD2. The length of the CDR3 is 14 residues. Germline-derived CDR1 and CDR2 are SEHNR and FQNEAQ (reference sequence). V shed 11 bases and J 4 bases; nucleotides not matched to a gene: 5. Written as DNA, the CDR3 is TGTGCCCCCGGGACTAGCGGGAGTGCAGATACGCAGTATTTT. Translating gives CAPGTSGSADTQYF. Supplemented by reference TRBV7-9 and TRBJ2-3, the full variable domain reads DTGVSQNPRHKITKRGQNVTFRCDPISEHNRLYWYRQTLGQGPEFLTYFQNEAQLEKSRLLSDRFSAERPKGSFSTLEIQRTEQGDSAMYLCAPGTSGSADTQYFGPGTRLTVL.

This clone showed up just a few times. The V and J genes are TRBV5-1 and TRBJ1-4, with D maybe TRBD1 (6 bases). The CDR3 is 15 residues long. Germline V CDR1 and CDR2: SGHRS, YFSETQ. The germline V and J ends were trimmed by 1 base and 4 bases, with 11 bases remaining between them. This CDR3 is CASSLTDRYNEKLFF. CDR3 sequence (DNA): TGCGCCAGCAGCTTGACAGACAGGTATAATGAAAAACTGTTTTTT.

The chain joins TRBV30 to TRBJ1-2; 8 bases line up with TRBD1. This CDR3 is 13 amino acids long. CDR1 and CDR2 (germline): GTSNPN, SVGIG (reference sequence). V lost 1 base to trimming and J lost 4 bases; unmatched junction nucleotides: 2. The CDR3 protein is CAWSDRGGYGYTF. CDR3 nucleotide sequence: TGTGCCTGGAGTGACAGGGGGGGCTATGGCTACACCTTC.

J is TRBJ2-5 and V is TRBV5-1, with D perhaps TRBD1 (6 bases). The germline V gene has CDR1 SGHRS and CDR2 YFSETQ. With 4 bases removed from V and 1 base from J, the gap between germline ends came to 14 bases. This CDR3 region has 15 residues. CDR3 in amino acids: CASSQLTGTQETQYF. CDR3 in DNA: TGCGCCAGCAGCCAACTAACAGGGACCCAAGAGACCCAGTACTTC.

The chain combines TRBV5-1 with TRBJ2-1, with TRBD2 matching over 12 bases. The germline V gene encodes CDR1 SGHRS and CDR2 YFSETQ. The trim removed 1 base at V and 0 bases at J, leaving 5 bases unmatched. There are 18 residues in the CDR3. CDR3 sequence (DNA): TGCGCCAGCAGCTTGCTTCTAGCGGGAGGGACCTCCTACAATGAGCAGTTCTTC. The encoded protein is CASSLLLAGGTSYNEQFF.

This rearrangement joins TRBV7-9 to TRBJ1-4; TRBD1 agrees at 7 bases. The CDR3 consists of 16 residues. With 5 bases clipped from V and 3 bases from J, the junction kept 9 bases outside the gene matches. CDR1 SEHNR and CDR2 FQNEAQ come from the germline V gene (reference sequence). The CDR3 region has the DNA TGTGCCAGCAGCCGAAGAGGGGGCTTAGCTAATGAAAAACTGTTTTTT. Its translation: CASSRRGGLANEKLFF.

The V and J genes are TRBV7-3 and TRBJ2-1; 13 nucleotides agree with TRBD2. The V gene's germline CDR1 is SGHTA and CDR2 FQGTGA. The J segment lost 9 bases and the V segment lost 3 bases, leaving 11 bases of the junction unmatched. The CDR3 sequence is 17 residues long. The CDR3 here is CASSFLPGLAGVGEQFF. In DNA, the CDR3 is TGTGCCAGCAGCTTTTTACCCGGACTAGCGGGAGTGGGTGAGCAGTTCTTC.

The chain combines TRBV7-3 with TRBJ2-1; 11 positions match TRBD2. With V trimmed by 4 bases and J by 5 bases, 4 bases remained unmatched. The CDR3 runs 15 residues. CDR1 and CDR2 (germline): SGHTA, FQGTGA. The CDR3 here is CASSSGTSGNNEQFF. DNA for the CDR3: TGTGCCAGCAGCTCAGGGACTAGCGGAAACAATGAGCAGTTCTTC.

The chain has TRBV7-9 and TRBJ2-5; a weak D match, TRBD2 (5 bases). The ends were cut back, 9 bases at V and 5 bases at J, with 13 bases in the middle. CDR1 is SEHNR and CDR2 is FQNEAQ in the germline V gene (reference sequence). This CDR3 is built from 12 residues. DNA for the CDR3: TGTGCCAGTTTGCGGGCGTTGGAGACCCAGTACTTC. Protein sequence: CASLRALETQYF.